This T cell receptor beta chain was retrieved from a study of cytomegalovirus exposure and HLA in healthy donors. Comments on this clone: Its matching antigen is unknown.

The PCR used 60 Vbeta and 13 Jbeta primers. Clones were read by immunoSEQ multiplex PCR, and TCRdb kept only the in-frame ones, dropping some. The top ten hold approximately 1.5% of the sample, which has 220,000 or so clones, roughly 80% seen once. General observations from the study: Previous analysis showed most TCR beta V segments were productive about 87% or about 30% of the time. Later work found that TCR association rates differed between HLA loci; DRB1 had the most and HLA-C the fewest. The likely origin of a cluster of highly shared sequence variants was a sequencing artifact. Across donors, most TCRs were seen rarely, yet some public ones were widespread.

The clonotype comes from a man between 45 and 60 years old in good health and CMV-seronegative. The specimen sequenced was PBMCs.

CDR3 nucleotide sequence: TGTGCCAGCAGCTTCCAAGAGGGCTGGTACGAGCAGTACTTC. Encoded protein: CASSFQEGWYEQYF. The chain combines TRBV5-5 with TRBJ2-7; D perhaps matches TRBD2 (5 bases). Trimming took off 2 bases at V and 4 bases at J, with 13 bases between the two ends. The CDR3 runs 14 residues. Looked up from germline, CDR1 is SGHKS and CDR2 is YYEKEE (reference sequence).